This TCR beta chain was recorded in a study of blood T cell repertoires in COVID-19 (dated by TCRdb to 2018 to 2020). Describing the broader study: Samples from collaborators originated in the United States, Italy and Spain and spanned both the acute and convalescent phases of COVID-19. The prospective study material was composed of cDNA or gDNA derived from T cells, B-cell-depleted T cells, or PBMCs. Subjects who had been exposed to COVID-19, were actively infected with it, or had recovered from it provided the deeply sampled blood TCRbeta repertoires that made up the dataset. The repertoires were released in a freely available public database intended as a resource for research on the immune response to SARS-CoV-2. Samples were obtained from the ongoing ImmuneRACE study (first 160 participants) and from about 1,300 subjects provided by 6 global collaborators. Nearly every sample came with metadata listing a de-identified subject ID, COVID-19 status, age in years and sex. Where available, HLA class I and class II types were taken from metadata supplied by the sample provider and were not determined by assay-based typing.

As regards this clone: There is no known antigen for this receptor. No qualities accompany the bases; no much larger clone lies one base away.

The immunoSEQ Assay, a bias-controlled multiplex PCR, was used to amplify TCRbeta CDR3 regions from genomic DNA. In the paper's pipeline: Nucleated cell counts per sample were estimated from amplification of reference gene primers within the assay. Sequence reads were collapsed and filtered to measure the absolute abundance of every unique TCRbeta CDR3 rearrangement. For each sample, productive Simpson clonality was calculated as the square root of Simpson's diversity index over productive rearrangements. TCRdb took over this immuneACCESS table, retaining in-frame rearrangements with V and J assigned. Such tables are incomplete; in checked studies, under half of the missing clones stem from an unresolved V gene, and the remainder is unexplained. V, J and clone size are those of that table, while D and trimming were read from the DNA. The sample yields tens of thousands of clones; 90% to 95% were counted once. The top ten constitute 1.5% to 2% of the sample.

V and J are truncated by 5 bases and 4 bases respectively, leaving an intervening sequence of 14 bases. CDR3 length: 14 amino acids, cysteine to phenylalanine. Only the CDR3 DNA is retained, 42 bases long and in frame from the first base. CDR1 and CDR2, looked up from the germline V gene, are MDHEN and SYDVKM. Collaborating institutions collected whole blood in K2EDTA tubes following their own protocols. For TCRbeta analysis, collaborator samples were shipped as frozen whole blood, as isolated PBMCs, or as DNA extracted from either sample type. Results the study describes overall, beyond this receptor: The amount of clinical and demographic metadata varied by source and participant and was provided uncurated.

This chain is built from TRBV28 and TRBJ1-2, with a tentative D gene TRBD1 over 6 matching bases. The source is a woman in her 50s in a cohort sampled during active COVID-19. Sequenced sample: peripheral blood. CDR3 sequence: CASSVSKDSYGYTF. At the DNA level, the sequence is TGTGCCAGCAGTGTAAGTAAGGACAGCTATGGCTACACCTTC.